This note documents a single T cell receptor (beta chain) sequence. In its sample, this clone was seen a few times. It has no known antigen specificity. No much larger clone exists at a distance of one base, and base qualities are not known. A second Seattle source provided samples from volunteer blood donors who had recovered from COVID-19. Collaborating institutions collected whole blood in K2EDTA tubes following their own protocols. Collaborator samples were shipped for TCRbeta analysis as frozen whole blood, isolated PBMCs, or DNA extracted from either sample type. TCRbeta CDR3 regions were amplified from genomic DNA using the immunoSEQ Assay, a bias-controlled multiplex PCR. Turning to the authors' computational methods: The number of nucleated cells in each sample was estimated from the amplification of reference gene primers within the assay. To quantify the absolute abundance of each unique TCRbeta CDR3 rearrangement, sequence reads were collapsed and filtered. For each sample, productive Simpson clonality was calculated as the square root of Simpson's diversity index over productive rearrangements. TCRdb obtained this table from immuneACCESS and retained in-frame rearrangements with V and J assigned. These tables miss some clones; where compared with another copy, unresolved V genes account for less than half of the shortfall, and the remainder is unexplained. D and trimming were read from the DNA, whereas the V and J calls and clone size are those reported in that table. Here the sample has approximately 170,000 clones; around 86% occur a single time. 13% of the sample comes from the top ten.

Including cysteine and phenylalanine, the CDR3 has 12 amino acids. The read is trimmed to its CDR3 DNA, 36 bases read in frame from base 1. The germline V gene encodes CDR1 SGHTA and CDR2 FQGNSA. V is cut by 4 bases and J by 7 bases, and the space between the germline ends is 5 bases. This entry is derived from a study of blood T cell repertoires in COVID-19 (dated by TCRdb to about 2020). As for the study more broadly: Collaborator samples came from the United States, Italy and Spain and covered acute and convalescent phases of COVID-19. The prospective study material was composed of cDNA or gDNA derived from T cells, B-cell-depleted T cells, or PBMCs. Deeply sampled blood TCRbeta repertoires from subjects exposed to, actively infected with, or recovered from COVID-19 were included in the dataset. The repertoires were released in a freely available public database intended as a resource for research on the immune response to SARS-CoV-2. Samples came from the ongoing ImmuneRACE study (first 160 participants) plus 1,254 subjects from 6 global collaborators. A de-identified subject ID, COVID-19 status, age in years and sex were almost always included in the sample metadata. Where HLA class I and class II types were available, the types were taken from metadata supplied by the sample provider, not from assay-based typing.

The full study reports these points: How much clinical and demographic metadata was included differed by source and by participant, and the metadata was provided uncurated.

Material for sequencing was peripheral blood. The TCR sequence derives from a man in his sixties or seventies who had recovered from COVID-19. The sequence links TRBV7-2 to TRBJ1-6; no confident D gene assignment can be made. Here is the DNA: TGTGCCAGCAGCTCCCAGAATTCACCCCTCCACTTT. Translated, this gives CASSSQNSPLHF.